A selection of T cell receptor beta chains follows, all from one sample in a study of T cells in Graves' hyperthyroidism and ophthalmopathy. A single record per CDR3 protein comes from TCRdb applying MiXCR to the multiplex PCR reads. The repertoire consists of 400,000 to 500,000 distinct CDR3 sequences, with roughly 13% occurring once and the leading ten covering 5.3%. Sequencing input: blood. These receptors all stem from a woman in her late teens or twenties with Graves' hyperthyroidism. CDR3s leave out the opening cysteine and the closing phenylalanine or tryptophan.

j_call: TRBJ2-3
v_call: TRBV6-2/TRBV6-3
cdr3_aa: ASSPRGAGETDTQY

j_call: TRBJ1-6
v_call: TRBV6-5
cdr3_aa: ASSYPTGSSYNSPLH

j_call: TRBJ1-3
v_call: TRBV6-5
cdr3_aa: ASSYSGQLGNTIY

j_call: TRBJ2-7
v_call: TRBV4-3
cdr3_aa: ASSPRTPLGAQY

j_call: TRBJ2-7
v_call: TRBV18
cdr3_aa: ASSPSQGRRYEQY

j_call: TRBJ2-5
v_call: TRBV12-3/TRBV12-4
cdr3_aa: ASSFKRRETQY

j_call: TRBJ2-1
v_call: TRBV10-3
cdr3_aa: AISEPHLQSNEQF

j_call: TRBJ2-3
v_call: TRBV20-1
cdr3_aa: SARRGQINTDTQY

j_call: TRBJ1-1
v_call: TRBV28
cdr3_aa: ASSINSTPQAF

j_call: TRBJ2-7
v_call: TRBV7-2
cdr3_aa: ASSLSLSGRAYEQY

j_call: TRBJ1-1
v_call: TRBV9
cdr3_aa: ASSPGRQASNTEAF

j_call: TRBJ2-7
v_call: TRBV6-1
cdr3_aa: ASSDGMATYEQY

j_call: TRBJ2-1
v_call: TRBV3-1
cdr3_aa: ASSFSNEQF

j_call: TRBJ1-1
v_call: TRBV2
cdr3_aa: ACRDRGPTEAF

j_call: TRBJ1-1
v_call: TRBV6-2/TRBV6-3
cdr3_aa: ASSYPVGGDTEAF

j_call: TRBJ2-7
v_call: TRBV7-3
cdr3_aa: ASSPGNSYEQY

j_call: TRBJ2-1
v_call: TRBV7-9
cdr3_aa: ASSIPSGIAGVSYNEQF

j_call: TRBJ1-3
v_call: TRBV9
cdr3_aa: ASSVGQIPSGNTIY

j_call: TRBJ2-1
v_call: TRBV12-3/TRBV12-4
cdr3_aa: ASSFLVGTRYNEQF

j_call: TRBJ2-1
v_call: TRBV12-3/TRBV12-4
cdr3_aa: ASSLRTGYNEQF

j_call: TRBJ2-3
v_call: TRBV3-1
cdr3_aa: ASSQRVADTQY

j_call: TRBJ1-1
v_call: TRBV6-2/TRBV6-3
cdr3_aa: ASSSPVRRGTEAF

j_call: TRBJ1-5
v_call: TRBV2
cdr3_aa: ASSEQMAGLLVQPQH

j_call: TRBJ2-7
v_call: TRBV9
cdr3_aa: ASSLSGGTYEQY

j_call: TRBJ2-1
v_call: TRBV28
cdr3_aa: ATRGEDLQF

j_call: TRBJ2-1
v_call: TRBV27
cdr3_aa: ASSRSETTSAWLYNEQF

j_call: TRBJ1-2
v_call: TRBV20-1
cdr3_aa: SARGQGGGYT

j_call: TRBJ2-2
v_call: TRBV28
cdr3_aa: ASSWTVNTGELF

j_call: TRBJ2-7
v_call: TRBV12-3/TRBV12-4
cdr3_aa: ASSSVRQGSYEQY